These T cell receptor beta chains were read from a single sample in a study of cytomegalovirus exposure and HLA in healthy donors. Clones were read by immunoSEQ multiplex PCR, and TCRdb kept only the in-frame ones, dropping some. The table records 140,000 to 150,000 clones, 73% of them present only once. Sequencing was carried out using PBMCs. The receptors stem from a young woman in good health and CMV-seronegative. Both conserved end residues are part of each CDR3. The order of the fields is D gene, clone size, J gene, V gene, CDR3 DNA, CDR3 protein. A D gene is named only where the DNA matches it firmly. The size entry is marked missing in some rows and otherwise reads once, few, many or a size class.

NA NA TRBJ2-3 TRBV18 TGTGCCAGCTCACTCACGGACTTCACAGATACGCAGTATTTT CASSLTDFTDTQYF
NA NA TRBJ2-2 TRBV25-1 TGTGCCAGTATTGGTAGCGGGGAGCTGTTTTTT CASIGSGELFF
NA NA TRBJ1-2 TRBV9 TGTGCCAGCAGCGTAGATCAGCGGTATGGCTACACCTTC CASSVDQRYGYTF
NA NA TRBJ1-1 TRBV27 TGTGCCAGCAAACAGGTGCATTACACTGAAGCTTTCTTT CASKQVHYTEAFF
TRBD2 NA TRBJ2-2 TRBV7-6 TGTGCCAGCAGCCCCGCGGGGGGGGATACCGGGGAGCTGTTTTTT CASSPAGGDTGELFF
NA NA TRBJ1-4 TRBV19 TGTGCCAGTTCTTACCCGGGTGAAAAACTGTTTTTT CASSYPGEKLFF
NA NA TRBJ2-5 TRBV7-6 TGTGCCAGCAGCCCCAGGGCCCGTCAAGAGACCCAGTACTTC CASSPRARQETQYF
TRBD1 NA TRBJ1-2 TRBV6-6 TGTGCCAGCAGACCTACAGGGGGCGATGGCTACACCTTC CASRPTGGDGYTF
TRBD1 NA TRBJ1-6 TRBV28 TGTGCCAGCAGTTTATACAGGGGATATTCACCCCTCCACTTT CASSLYRGYSPLHF
TRBD2 NA TRBJ2-3 TRBV4-1 TGCGCCAGCAGTCGAACTAGCGGGGGTAACACAGATACGCAGTATTTT CASSRTSGGNTDTQYF
TRBD1 NA TRBJ2-2 TRBV4-2 TGTGCCAGCAGCCATGGACAGGGGCCACCTAACACCGGGGAGCTGTTTTTT CASSHGQGPPNTGELFF
TRBD2 few TRBJ2-2 TRBV9 TGTGCCAGCAGCGTGCCTACTAGCGGGGGGGCCCCCGGGGAGCTGTTTTTT CASSVPTSGGAPGELFF
NA NA TRBJ1-5 TRBV19 TGTGCCAGTAGTAAGGGGATTAGCAATCAGCCCCAGCATTTT CASSKGISNQPQHF
TRBD2 NA TRBJ2-2 TRBV7-2 TGTGCCAGCAGCTCCTCCCTCACTAGCGGGGGGGCCACCGGGGAGCTGTTTTTT CASSSSLTSGGATGELFF
NA NA TRBJ1-6 TRBV6-6 TGTGCCAGCAGTTATAGTCCAGGAAATAATTCACCCCTCCACTTT CASSYSPGNNSPLHF
NA few TRBJ1-1 TRBV7-2 TGTGCCAGCAGCTTCGACACGAACACTGAAGCTTTCTTT CASSFDTNTEAFF
TRBD1 once TRBJ1-1 TRBV6-4 TGTGCCAGCAAGGGACAGGGGGCCACTGAAGCTTTCTTT CASKGQGATEAFF
TRBD1 few TRBJ1-1 TRBV10-1 TGCGCCAGCAGCCGCGGGACAGGGAAGGGCACTGAAGCTTTCTTT CASSRGTGKGTEAFF
TRBD1 NA TRBJ2-7 TRBV10-3 TGTGCCATCAGTGAGTCGACAGGGGGAGGGTACGAGCAGTACTTC CAISESTGGGYEQYF
TRBD1 NA TRBJ1-1 TRBV29-1 TGCAGCGCCATGACAGGGGCTGCCACTGAAGCTTTCTTT CSAMTGAATEAFF
NA NA TRBJ1-1 TRBV6-1 TGTGCCAGCATTGAACGTACTGAAGCTTTCTTT CASIERTEAFF
TRBD2 NA TRBJ2-1 TRBV19 TGTGCCAGTAGTATAGCGGGACTAGCGGCCAGCTCCTACAATGAGCAGTTCTTC CASSIAGLAASSYNEQFF
NA NA TRBJ2-1 TRBV27 TGTGCCAGCGCGTGGGGGCGCTACAATGAGCAGTTCTTC CASAWGRYNEQFF
TRBD2 NA TRBJ2-5 TRBV7-6 TGTGCCAGCAGAACGCTAGCGGGAGGAAACCAAGAGACCCAGTACTTC CASRTLAGGNQETQYF
TRBD1 NA TRBJ2-5 TRBV6-1 TGTGCCAGCAGTGATATCGGGACAGAGCAAGAGACCCAGTACTTC CASSDIGTEQETQYF
TRBD1 NA TRBJ1-1 TRBV18 TGTGCCAGCTCACCCAATGGGGACAGGGGTTACACTGAAGCTTTCTTT CASSPNGDRGYTEAFF
TRBD1 NA TRBJ2-7 TRBV10-3 TGTGCCATCAGCGCCTCGGAGACAGGGGGCCCGAGAGGAGGAAACGAGCAGTACTTC CAISASETGGPRGGNEQYF
TRBD2 NA TRBJ2-1 TRBV7-8 TGTGCCAGCAGCTTAGTGAGCGGGGATGAGCAGTTCTTC CASSLVSGDEQFF
TRBD2 few TRBJ2-1 TRBV6-5 TGTGCCAGCAGTTACGGGCTAGCGGGAGTCTTTGAGCAGTTCTTC CASSYGLAGVFEQFF
NA once TRBJ1-1 TRBV6-5 TGTGCCAGCAGTTACTCGGCGGTGATGAACACTGAAGCTTTCTTT CASSYSAVMNTEAFF
NA NA TRBJ2-5 TRBV9 TGTGCCAGCAGCGTATTACCCGGCCAGGGGGAGACCCAGTACTTC CASSVLPGQGETQYF
NA once TRBJ2-2 TRBV11-3 TGTGCCAGCAGCCTCCCGGAGGGGATTCATACCGGGGAGCTGTTTTTT CASSLPEGIHTGELFF
NA NA TRBJ1-2 TRBV30 TGTGCCTGGAGACAGCCTAATAACTATGGCTACACCTTC CAWRQPNNYGYTF
NA few TRBJ1-1 TRBV18 TGTGCCAGCTCACTCGGGATTGAAGCTTTCTTT CASSLGIEAFF
NA NA TRBJ2-5 TRBV6-5 TGTGCCAGCAGTTACGGAGGCACCCAAGAGACCCAGTACTTC CASSYGGTQETQYF
TRBD1 few TRBJ2-3 TRBV6-5 TGTGCCAGCAGTGGGGACAGGAATACGCAGTATTTT CASSGDRNTQYF